The entry below describes one T cell receptor (beta chain). The antigen is not known. The sample belongs to a study of T-cell memory formation after mild COVID-19. Study details: Clusters of TCRs were largely donor specific. Overall study results and limits: Later expanders leaned CD4+, whereas clones that contracted between day 15 and 85 were balanced CD4/CD8.

TCRdb re-analysed the 5' RACE reads in MiXCR, keeping a single row per CDR3 protein. The sample records 410,000 or so distinct CDR3 sequences, under 25% being singletons. This CDR3 is built from 13 residues. V dropped 3 bases and J dropped 5; count of bases not matched to a gene: 1. CDR1 and CDR2 (germline): SQVTM, ANQGSEA. The TCR sequence derives from an adult woman who had mild COVID-19 (a few samples of this study predate the infection). Cell type and time point are not known. This chain links TRBV29-1 with TRBJ2-1, with 10 bases aligning to TRBD2. Sequencing was carried out using PBMCs or a T cell subset sorted from them (not recorded which). CDR3 sequence reads: CSVEGLANNEQFF. DNA of the CDR3: TGCAGCGTTGAGGGACTAGCGAACAATGAGCAGTTCTTC.